The clone carrying this T cell receptor (beta chain) was counted at least ten times. As yet, its antigen is unknown. In germline, CDR1 is SGHTA, CDR2 FQGNSA. V was pared by 0 bases and J by 5 bases, with 10 bases between. This CDR3 spans 14 amino acids. This entry comes from a study of T cell repertoires in cytomegalovirus infection. Whole-study results and caveats: Summed public TCR beta family frequency identified CMV carriers bearing the relevant HLA. The ex vivo response was dominated by HLA-C-restricted CMV-specific TCR beta clonotypes.

Using its own MiXCR run on the reads, TCRdb lists one record per CDR3 protein. The sample yields 150,000 to 200,000 distinct CDR3 sequences, 13% to 15% seen once. The TCR originated in a human donor in good health (CMV status not recorded). Some clones in this sample may be carry-over from other donors' samples. The sequencing input was PBMCs. The gene calls are TRBV7-2 and TRBJ1-1; no definite D call. The CDR3: CASSLAWDVTEAFF. CDR3 bases: TGTGCCAGCAGCTTAGCATGGGATGTTACTGAAGCTTTCTTT.